Described below is a single T cell receptor (beta chain) sequence and its context. This entry belongs to a study of blood T cell repertoires in COVID-19. About the study: Samples taken during acute and convalescent COVID-19 were collected in the United States, Italy and Spain. In each case, the material was cDNA or gDNA derived from T cells, B-cell-depleted T cells, or PBMCs.

Repertoires were generated with immunoSEQ multiplex PCR, while TCRdb's copy carries only in-frame clones and drops some. The profile shows over 250,000 clones, roughly 80% of them singletons. This CDR3 spans 18 amino acids. V trimming: 8 bases; J trimming: 1 base; junction bases outside the gene matches: 18. Germline values: CDR1 MDHEN, CDR2 SYDVKM. In Seattle, patients joined the study during active infection and were tracked longitudinally. The J gene is TRBJ2-7, the V gene TRBV28, with 9 bases identical to TRBD1. This TCR came from a human donor with COVID-19, enrolled during active disease. The donor label of this sample is uncertain. Sequenced input: peripheral blood. The CDR3 region has the DNA TGTGCCAGCTCAGTTATTCTTTTTGGGACAGGGATATCCTACGAGCAGTACTTC. Amino acids: CASSVILFGTGISYEQYF. The complete variable domain, with remaining parts taken from reference TRBV28 and TRBJ2-7, reads DVKVTQSSRYLVKRTGEKVFLECVQDMDHENMFWYRQDPGLGLRLIYFSYDVKMKEKGDIPEGYSVSREKKERFSLILESASTNQTSMYLCASSVILFGTGISYEQYFGPGTRLTVT.